This T cell receptor beta chain was obtained from a study of blood T cells in healthy people across ages. The study's findings and limits: Both higher diversity and more naive CD4+ cells marked long-lived donors when set against aged donors.

The CDR3 consists of 13 residues. Only a few counts were recorded for this clonotype. Its antigen is as yet unknown. A second PCR of roughly 7 to 11 cycles used a sample-barcoded 5' primer and a J-beta primer mix. TCRdb recomputed calls from the 5' RACE reads with MiXCR, one row per CDR3 protein. The table records 850,000 to 1,000,000 distinct CDR3 sequences, under 50% of them present only once. The specimen was blood. This chain joins TRBV12-3 or TRBV12-4 and TRBJ2-7, with a weak D call TRBD2 (5 bases). The DNA end is a closer match to TRBJ2-5, so the J assignment may be wrong. The clonotype was recovered from a man aged 25-40 years in good health. This chain's CDR3 is CASSVGGYETQYF. The CDR3 nucleotides are TGTGCCAGCAGTGTAGGAGGTTACGAGACCCAGTACTTC.